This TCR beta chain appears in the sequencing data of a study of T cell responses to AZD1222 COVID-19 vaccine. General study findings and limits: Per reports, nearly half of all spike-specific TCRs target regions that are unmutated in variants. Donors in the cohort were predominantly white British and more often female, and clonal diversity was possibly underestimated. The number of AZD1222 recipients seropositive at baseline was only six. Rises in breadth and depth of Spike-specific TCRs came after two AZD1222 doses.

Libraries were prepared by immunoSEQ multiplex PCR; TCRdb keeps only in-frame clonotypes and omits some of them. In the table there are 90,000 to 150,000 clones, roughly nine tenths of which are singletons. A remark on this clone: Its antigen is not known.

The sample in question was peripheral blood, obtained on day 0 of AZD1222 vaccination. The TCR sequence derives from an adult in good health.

Here the CDR3 reads CASSLGFSWTIYF. CDR3 nucleotide sequence: TGTGCCAGCAGCTTGGGATTTTCTTGGACCATATATTTT. V usage is TRBV5-6 and J usage is TRBJ1-3, with D hard to call. The CDR3 is 13 residues long. Trimming cost V 0 bases and J 10 bases, with 11 bases left between them. Germline values: CDR1 SGHDT, CDR2 YYEEEE. Together with reference TRBV5-6 and TRBJ1-3, the CDR3 gives the full variable domain: DAGVTQSPTHLIKTRGQQVTLRCSPKSGHDTVSWYQQALGQGPQFIFQYYEEEERQRGNFPDRFSGHQFPNYSSELNVNALLLGDSALYLCASSLGFSWTIYFGEGSWLTVV.